These T cell receptor beta chains were read from a single sample in a study of blood T cell repertoires in COVID-19. Assay used: immunoSEQ multiplex PCR; TCRdb lists only in-frame clones, some missing. The top ten hold approximately 4.1% of the sample, which has about 140,000 clones, approximately 78% seen once. Input material: peripheral blood. All receptors come from a woman older than 75 with acute or convalescent COVID-19. CDR3s include the opening cysteine and the closing phenylalanine or tryptophan. Each record gives: J gene, CDR3 length, clone size, V gene, D gene, CDR3 protein, CDR3 DNA. The D gene is left open where the match is weak. Not every row has a clone size; where given, it reads once, few, many or a size class.

j_gene: TRBJ2-7; len: 13; abundance: -; v_gene: TRBV27; d_gene: -; CDR3aa: CASRKTATYEQYF; CDR3nt: TGTGCCAGCCGTAAGACAGCTACCTACGAGCAGTACTTC
j_gene: TRBJ2-7; len: 15; abundance: once; v_gene: TRBV3-1/TRBV3-2; d_gene: -; CDR3aa: CASSQVAVPTYEQYF; CDR3nt: TGTGCCAGCAGCCAAGTAGCGGTTCCGACCTACGAGCAGTACTTC
j_gene: TRBJ2-2; len: 15; abundance: -; v_gene: TRBV5-3; d_gene: -; CDR3aa: CARSAWSVLPGELFF; CDR3nt: TGTGCCAGAAGCGCCTGGTCGGTTCTTCCCGGGGAGCTGTTTTTT
j_gene: TRBJ1-2; len: 14; abundance: -; v_gene: TRBV7-2; d_gene: -; CDR3aa: CASSLPGVRSGYTF; CDR3nt: TGTGCCAGCAGCTTACCGGGGGTACGATCTGGCTACACCTTC
j_gene: TRBJ2-7; len: 14; abundance: -; v_gene: TRBV18; d_gene: -; CDR3aa: CASSPAVFSYEQYF; CDR3nt: TGTGCCAGCTCACCGGCTGTGTTCTCCTACGAGCAGTACTTC
j_gene: TRBJ2-7; len: 17; abundance: -; v_gene: TRBV28; d_gene: TRBD1; CDR3aa: CASSFGRWDRATYEQYF; CDR3nt: TGTGCCAGCAGTTTCGGGAGGTGGGACAGGGCCACCTACGAGCAGTACTTC
j_gene: TRBJ2-2; len: 12; abundance: -; v_gene: TRBV7-9; d_gene: -; CDR3aa: CASSFGPRELFF; CDR3nt: TGTGCCAGCAGCTTTGGCCCAAGGGAGCTGTTTTTT
j_gene: TRBJ2-3; len: 14; abundance: -; v_gene: TRBV7-9; d_gene: -; CDR3aa: CASSPPGSTDTQYF; CDR3nt: TGTGCCAGCAGCCCACCGGGAAGCACAGATACGCAGTATTTT
j_gene: TRBJ2-3; len: 14; abundance: -; v_gene: TRBV11-2; d_gene: -; CDR3aa: CASSFWQNTDTQYF; CDR3nt: TGTGCCAGCAGCTTTTGGCAAAACACAGATACGCAGTATTTT
j_gene: TRBJ2-2; len: 15; abundance: -; v_gene: TRBV5-1; d_gene: TRBD2; CDR3aa: CASSLSTSGTGELFF; CDR3nt: TGCGCCAGCAGCTTGTCCACTAGCGGCACCGGGGAGCTGTTTTTT
j_gene: TRBJ2-7; len: 15; abundance: -; v_gene: TRBV11-1; d_gene: -; CDR3aa: CASSLEGLYLYEQYF; CDR3nt: TGTGCCAGCAGCTTAGAGGGGCTCTACCTTTACGAGCAGTACTTC
j_gene: TRBJ1-1; len: 14; abundance: -; v_gene: TRBV3-1/TRBV3-2; d_gene: -; CDR3aa: CASSQAGRGTEAFF; CDR3nt: TGTGCCAGCAGCCAAGCCGGCAGGGGAACTGAAGCTTTCTTT
j_gene: TRBJ1-6; len: 14; abundance: -; v_gene: TRBV3-1/TRBV3-2; d_gene: -; CDR3aa: CASSQARGYSPLHF; CDR3nt: TGTGCCAGCAGCCAAGCCAGGGGATATTCACCCCTCCACTTT
j_gene: TRBJ1-5; len: 13; abundance: -; v_gene: TRBV28; d_gene: -; CDR3aa: CASSSGGFQPQHF; CDR3nt: TGTGCCAGCAGTTCCGGGGGATTTCAGCCCCAGCATTTT
j_gene: TRBJ2-5; len: 13; abundance: -; v_gene: TRBV5-8; d_gene: -; CDR3aa: CASSLAGSKTQYF; CDR3nt: TGTGCCAGCAGCCTGGCGGGTAGTAAGACCCAGTACTTC
j_gene: TRBJ2-3; len: 15; abundance: -; v_gene: TRBV11-2; d_gene: TRBD2; CDR3aa: CASSLTAGVVGTQYF; CDR3nt: TGTGCCAGCAGCCTTACGGCGGGAGTCGTTGGTACGCAGTATTTT
j_gene: TRBJ1-4; len: 15; abundance: -; v_gene: TRBV30; d_gene: -; CDR3aa: CAWSVGGQGYGKLFF; CDR3nt: TGTGCCTGGAGTGTAGGTGGTCAGGGCTATGGAAAACTGTTTTTT
j_gene: TRBJ2-3; len: 15; abundance: -; v_gene: TRBV2; d_gene: TRBD1; CDR3aa: CASSRQGKETDTQYF; CDR3nt: TGTGCCAGCAGTCGACAGGGGAAAGAGACAGATACGCAGTATTTT
j_gene: TRBJ2-7; len: 14; abundance: -; v_gene: TRBV7-8; d_gene: TRBD1; CDR3aa: CASSPGQGRYEQYF; CDR3nt: TGTGCCAGCAGCCCGGGACAGGGAAGATACGAGCAGTACTTC
j_gene: TRBJ1-4; len: 16; abundance: -; v_gene: TRBV9; d_gene: -; CDR3aa: CASSPETGVGYEKLFF; CDR3nt: TGTGCCAGCAGCCCCGAAACGGGGGTAGGATATGAAAAACTGTTTTTT
j_gene: TRBJ1-2; len: 14; abundance: few; v_gene: TRBV19; d_gene: -; CDR3aa: CATTGGPGHYGYTF; CDR3nt: TGTGCCACAACGGGAGGGCCAGGGCACTATGGCTACACCTTC
j_gene: TRBJ2-5; len: 19; abundance: -; v_gene: TRBV28; d_gene: TRBD2; CDR3aa: CASSFPSPGLAEYQETQYF; CDR3nt: TGTGCCAGCAGTTTCCCAAGTCCGGGACTAGCGGAGTATCAAGAGACCCAGTACTTC
j_gene: TRBJ2-5; len: 15; abundance: -; v_gene: TRBV5-4; d_gene: -; CDR3aa: CASSLDSGTQETQYF; CDR3nt: TGTGCCAGCAGCTTAGATTCCGGGACACAAGAGACCCAGTACTTC
j_gene: TRBJ1-4; len: 15; abundance: -; v_gene: TRBV2; d_gene: TRBD1; CDR3aa: CASSQIQGRNEKLFF; CDR3nt: TGTGCCAGCAGTCAGATACAGGGGAGGAATGAAAAACTGTTTTTT
j_gene: TRBJ1-4; len: 14; abundance: -; v_gene: TRBV7-9; d_gene: TRBD1; CDR3aa: CASSREGQIEKLFF; CDR3nt: TGTGCCAGCAGCCGGGAGGGACAGATTGAAAAACTGTTTTTT
j_gene: TRBJ2-1; len: 11; abundance: -; v_gene: TRBV7-8; d_gene: -; CDR3aa: CASSPSMVLFF; CDR3nt: TGTGCCAGCAGCCCCAGTATGGTTTTGTTCTTC
j_gene: TRBJ2-5; len: 13; abundance: -; v_gene: TRBV11-2; d_gene: -; CDR3aa: CASRTRAQETQYF; CDR3nt: TGTGCCAGCAGAACTAGGGCCCAAGAGACCCAGTACTTC
j_gene: TRBJ2-5; len: 15; abundance: -; v_gene: TRBV28; d_gene: -; CDR3aa: CASRRRESPWETQYF; CDR3nt: TGTGCCAGCAGGAGAAGGGAGTCCCCCTGGGAGACCCAGTACTTC
j_gene: TRBJ2-1; len: 19; abundance: -; v_gene: TRBV28; d_gene: TRBD2; CDR3aa: CASSFSDGLAGGLGNEQFF; CDR3nt: TGTGCCAGCAGTTTCTCTGACGGACTAGCGGGAGGGCTGGGCAATGAGCAGTTCTTC
j_gene: TRBJ2-7; len: 14; abundance: -; v_gene: TRBV5-1; d_gene: -; CDR3aa: CASSAGTPSYEQYF; CDR3nt: TGCGCCAGCAGCGCAGGTACCCCATCCTACGAGCAGTACTTC
j_gene: TRBJ2-1; len: 15; abundance: -; v_gene: TRBV28; d_gene: TRBD2; CDR3aa: CASSSLAGGYNEQFF; CDR3nt: TGTGCCAGCAGCTCGCTAGCGGGAGGTTACAATGAGCAGTTCTTC
j_gene: TRBJ2-5; len: 15; abundance: -; v_gene: TRBV3-1/TRBV3-2; d_gene: TRBD2; CDR3aa: CASSLLAGGPETQYF; CDR3nt: TGTGCCAGCAGCCTATTAGCGGGGGGGCCGGAGACCCAGTACTTC
j_gene: TRBJ1-1; len: 15; abundance: -; v_gene: TRBV4-1; d_gene: -; CDR3aa: CASSQVVAGSTEAFF; CDR3nt: TGCGCCAGCAGCCAAGTGGTAGCAGGGTCCACTGAAGCTTTCTTT
j_gene: TRBJ2-2; len: 15; abundance: -; v_gene: TRBV6-1; d_gene: -; CDR3aa: CASSEMPAGGGELFF; CDR3nt: TGTGCCAGCAGTGAAATGCCGGCCGGGGGCGGGGAGCTGTTTTTT
j_gene: TRBJ2-7; len: 12; abundance: few; v_gene: TRBV3-1/TRBV3-2; d_gene: -; CDR3aa: CASSQSYYEQYF; CDR3nt: TGTGCCAGCAGCCAATCCTACTACGAGCAGTACTTC
j_gene: TRBJ2-3; len: 14; abundance: -; v_gene: TRBV3-1/TRBV3-2; d_gene: TRBD2; CDR3aa: CASSQGTSGSTQYF; CDR3nt: TGTGCCAGCAGCCAAGGGACTAGCGGCTCTACGCAGTATTTT